The 23 T cell receptor beta chains in this list originate from one sample, sequenced in a study of cytomegalovirus exposure and HLA in healthy donors. Use of 60 Vbeta and 13 Jbeta primers characterized the PCR. Profiled with immunoSEQ multiplex PCR; TCRdb holds only in-frame clones, not every one. Of roughly 190,000 clones listed, around 79% are singletons. Sequenced: PBMCs. Receptor source: a woman aged 50 to 65 in good health and CMV-seronegative.

The table lists this clone with a few counts. The rearrangement links TRBV2 to TRBJ1-2; 12 bases agree with TRBD1. The V gene's germline CDR1 is SNHLY and CDR2 FYNNEI. The CDR3 runs to 15 residues. The trim removed 6 bases at V and 8 bases at J, leaving 10 bases unmatched. CDR3 coding DNA: TGTGCCAGCAGGCTACCGGGACAGGGGGCACGGGGCTACACCTTC. It is translated as CASRLPGQGARGYTF. Complete variable domain (other parts from reference TRBV2 and TRBJ1-2): EPEVTQTPSHQVTQMGQEVILRCVPISNHLYFYWYRQILGQKVEFLVSFYNNEISEKSEIFDDQFSVERPDGSNFTLKIRSTKLEDSAMYFCASRLPGQGARGYTFGSGTRLTVV.

This sequence joins TRBV19 and TRBJ2-7; 7 bases are shared with TRBD1. Per the germline V gene, CDR1 is LNHDA and CDR2 is SQIVND (reference sequence). The CDR3 has 15 residues. V shed 7 bases, J shed 2 bases, and the junction held 11 bases outside the gene matches. Here the CDR3 DNA reads TGTGCCAGTACCAACCCTCGGGACAGCCCCTACGAGCAGTACTTC. This encodes CASTNPRDSPYEQYF. The entire variable domain, with the rest obtained from reference TRBV19 and TRBJ2-7, is as follows: DGGITQSPKYLFRKEGQNVTLSCEQNLNHDAMYWYRQDPGQGLRLIYYSQIVNDFQKGDIAEGYSVSREKKESFPLTVTSAQKNPTAFYLCASTNPRDSPYEQYFGPGTRLTVT.

The chain carries TRBV2 and TRBJ1-2; D not certain. The CDR3 has 14 residues. Trimming stripped 2 bases from V and 8 bases from J, with 15 bases between. Looked up from germline, CDR1 is SNHLY and CDR2 is FYNNEI. DNA for the CDR3: TGTGCCAGCAGTGAATTACAGAGGGTCTCCGGCTACACCTTC. It yields the protein CASSELQRVSGYTF.

The V gene is TRBV28, the J gene TRBJ1-3; D ambiguous. Per germline, CDR1 MDHEN and CDR2 SYDVKM. V gave up 3 bases and J gave up 0 bases, with 12 bases separating them. CDR3 length equals 16 residues. The CDR3 loop reads CASSFLQALSGNTIYF. For the CDR3, the DNA is TGTGCCAGCAGTTTCCTGCAGGCTCTCTCTGGAAACACCATATATTTT.

The V call is TRBV18, the J call TRBJ2-7; 9 bases fit TRBD1. V was pared by 4 bases and J by 4 bases, with 8 bases of the junction left unmatched. This CDR3 has 15 residues. The germline gives CDR1 KGHSH, CDR2 LQKENI. The CDR3 nucleotides read TGTGCCAGCTCACAAAAGCCGGGACAGGGATACGAGCAGTACTTC. As protein: CASSQKPGQGYEQYF.

This clone occurred once. Here the CDR3 reads CASSVEAGGTDTQYF. CDR3 in DNA: TGTGCCAGCAGCGTGGAAGCGGGCGGCACAGATACGCAGTATTTT. The V gene is TRBV9, the J gene TRBJ2-3; D perhaps matches TRBD2 (6 bases). This CDR3 spans 15 amino acids. The V and J ends lost 2 bases and 1 base respectively, with 11 bases between them. CDR1 and CDR2 (germline): SGDLS, YYNGEE.

Only a few counts were recorded for this clone. The V call is TRBV29-1, the J call TRBJ2-2; D not resolved. Germline values: CDR1 SQVTM, CDR2 ANQGSEA. CDR3 length: 13 residues. V lost 7 bases, J lost 7 bases, and 16 bases lay in between. The CDR3 DNA sequence: TGCAGCGCTACGCATGGTGGCGGCGGGGAGCTGTTTTTT. This codes for CSATHGGGGELFF.

The chain carries TRBV18 and TRBJ1-2; 8 nucleotides match TRBD1. Looked up from germline, CDR1 is KGHSH and CDR2 is LQKENI. V was pared by 3 bases and J by 6 bases, with 9 bases of the junction left unmatched. This CDR3 has 15 amino acids. The CDR3 sequence: CASSPETGVIHGYTF. The CDR3 DNA follows: TGTGCCAGCTCACCCGAGACAGGGGTGATTCATGGCTACACCTTC.

The chain couples TRBV5-1 to TRBJ1-4; 7 positions agree with TRBD1. This CDR3 comprises 13 residues. Germline CDR1 SGHRS, CDR2 YFSETQ. With 8 bases clipped from V and 2 bases from J, the junction kept 3 bases outside the gene matches. CDR3 loop: CASLDRTNEKLFF. CDR3 coding DNA: TGCGCCAGTTTGGACAGGACTAATGAAAAACTGTTTTTT.

This chain uses TRBV11-3 with TRBJ2-1; D may be TRBD2 (5 bases). V was cut by 5 bases and J by 5 bases, with 16 bases left in between. This CDR3 region has 15 residues. Looked up from germline, CDR1 is SGHNT and CDR2 is YENEEA. Written as DNA, the CDR3 is TGTGCCAGCAGCCCAGGTCGGGGATCGAACAATGAGCAGTTCTTC. Translated, it gives CASSPGRGSNNEQFF.

This chain joins TRBV5-4 and TRBJ1-2; D call uncertain. Germline values: CDR1 SGHNT, CDR2 YYREEE (reference sequence). V gave up 2 bases and J gave up 7 bases, with 15 bases separating them. The CDR3 has 14 residues. The CDR3 here is CASSFSRGGGGYTF. CDR3 DNA: TGTGCCAGCAGCTTTAGCCGGGGTGGAGGTGGCTACACCTTC.

About this clone itself: The same CDR3 is also encoded by other DNA sequences in this sample. In DNA, the CDR3 is TGTGCCAGCAGTCTGACAGGGAACACTGAAGCTTTCTTT. Translation: CASSLTGNTEAFF. The chain is built from TRBV28 and TRBJ1-1; a possible D gene is TRBD1 (6 bases). Germline CDR1 is MDHEN and CDR2 is SYDVKM. Trimming pared 5 bases from V and 1 base from J, leaving 8 bases between. The CDR3 loop spans 13 amino acids.

The chain joins TRBV14 to TRBJ1-6; D is possibly TRBD1 (6 bases). V lost 6 bases, J lost 9 bases, and 15 bases lay in between. The CDR3 runs to 14 residues. The germline V gene encodes CDR1 SGHDN and CDR2 FVKESK. CDR3 protein: CASSTQGSGSPLHF. As DNA, the CDR3 is TGTGCCAGCAGTACACAGGGATCGGGTTCACCCCTCCACTTT. Looking up the rest from reference TRBV14 and TRBJ1-6 gives the full variable domain: EAGVTQFPSHSVIEKGQTVTLRCDPISGHDNLYWYRRVMGKEIKFLLHFVKESKQDESGMPNNRFLAERTGGTYSTLKVQPAELEDSGVYFCASSTQGSGSPLHFGNGTRLTVT.

This clone was counted once. The chain joins TRBV7-9 to TRBJ2-2; weak D call: TRBD2 (5 bases). Germline CDR1 reads SEHNR; CDR2 reads FQNEAQ (reference sequence). The CDR3 runs to 15 residues. The V and J ends lost 3 bases and 1 base respectively, with 9 bases between them. CDR3 residues: CASSFRGLNTGELFF. CDR3 DNA: TGTGCCAGCAGCTTCCGGGGATTGAACACCGGGGAGCTGTTTTTT.

Written as DNA, the CDR3 is TGTGCCAGCAGCTGGGCGGGGAGTGGAAACACCATATATTTT. This codes for CASSWAGSGNTIYF. The rearrangement links TRBV11-2 to TRBJ1-3; D unclear. Trimming took off 4 bases at V and 3 bases at J, with 10 bases between the two ends. This CDR3 region has 14 residues. Germline V gene lookup returns CDR1 SGHAT and CDR2 FQNNGV. The whole variable domain, remainder taken from reference TRBV11-2 and TRBJ1-3, is EAGVAQSPRYKIIEKRQSVAFWCNPISGHATLYWYQQILGQGPKLLIQFQNNGVVDDSQLPKDRFSAERLKGVDSTLKIQPAKLEDSAVYLCASSWAGSGNTIYFGEGSWLTVV.

The gene calls are TRBV27 and TRBJ2-5; a weak D match, TRBD2 (5 bases). CDR1 is MNHEY, CDR2 SMNVEV, per germline (reference sequence). The germline V and J ends were trimmed by 2 bases and 5 bases, with 15 bases remaining between them. The CDR3 spans 15 residues. CDR3 nucleotide sequence: TGTGCCAGCAGTTTAACTGGTAGCGCTACGGAGACCCAGTACTTC. It codes for CASSLTGSATETQYF.

The chain uses TRBV28 and TRBJ2-4; TRBD1 matches 7 bases. The CDR3 has 16 amino acids. CDR1 and CDR2 (germline): MDHEN, SYDVKM. Germline trimming cut 1 base from V and 3 bases from J; bases unmatched to any gene: 6. CDR3 DNA: TGTGCCAGCAGTTTATATGGGGACAGCGGCAAAAACATTCAGTACTTC. Its protein product is CASSLYGDSGKNIQYF.

Remarks on this clone: This is likely a read error, given that the CDR3 carries no conserved phenylalanine or tryptophan at its end. The chain has TRBV15 and TRBJ1-1; possible D gene TRBD1, 6 bases. V lost 1 base, J lost 2 bases, and 11 bases lay in between. The germline V gene encodes CDR1 LNHNV and CDR2 YYDKDF (reference sequence). The CDR3 has 15 residues. CDR3 coding DNA: TGTGCCACCAGCAGAGGAGGGGGAACCAACACTGAAGCTTTCTCT. It yields the protein CATSRGGGTNTEAFS.

The rearrangement links TRBV6-1 to TRBJ2-5; 8 bases line up with TRBD2. The V and J ends lost 1 base and 6 bases, in that order; junction bases with no gene match: 16. The CDR3 loop spans 18 amino acids. Germline V gene sequence: CDR1 MNHNS, CDR2 SASEGT. CDR3 sequence reads: CASSEELVSSAGVKTQYF. The CDR3 DNA reads TGTGCCAGCAGTGAAGAGTTGGTAAGCTCAGCGGGAGTAAAGACCCAGTACTTC.

The V call is TRBV7-6, the J call TRBJ2-7, with D maybe TRBD1 (6 bases). The CDR3 length is 14 residues. V was shortened by 3 bases and J by 2 bases, with 11 bases between the two germline ends. In germline, CDR1 is SGHVS, CDR2 FNYEAQ. The chain's CDR3 is CASSFDRYTYEQYF. The CDR3 DNA reads as TGTGCCAGCAGCTTTGACAGGTACACCTACGAGCAGTACTTC.

The V call is TRBV29-1, the J call TRBJ2-2; D unresolved. V was trimmed by 2 bases and J by 3 bases, leaving 4 bases between them. The CDR3 extends over 12 amino acids. Germline V gives CDR1 SQVTM, CDR2 ANQGSEA. This CDR3 is CSVEHYTGELFF. The CDR3 DNA sequence: TGCAGCGTTGAACATTACACCGGGGAGCTGTTTTTT.

The rearrangement links TRBV7-2 to TRBJ1-2; TRBD1 matches 7 bases. Germline-derived CDR1 and CDR2 are SGHTA and FQGNSA. Trimming took 0 bases from V and 4 from J; bases not matched to a gene: 5. The CDR3 totals 15 residues. The CDR3 here is CASSLAGQGGYGYTF. In DNA, the CDR3 is TGTGCCAGCAGCTTAGCGGGGCAGGGGGGCTATGGCTACACCTTC.

This clone was observed a few times. The chain uses TRBV4-1 and TRBJ1-1; D ambiguous. Trimming cost V 0 bases and J 0 bases, with 8 bases left between them. This CDR3 comprises 15 residues. Germline V lookup: CDR1 MGHRA, CDR2 YSYEKL. CDR3 bases: TGCGCCAGCAGCCAAGATCGGCAGGTGAACACTGAAGCTTTCTTT. This sequence encodes CASSQDRQVNTEAFF.